The T cell receptor (beta chain) under discussion was sequenced for a study of blood T cells in healthy people across ages. Study information: For every two T cells, template switching captured about one barcoded beta molecule. Findings of the study overall: Strong correlation linked observed beta diversity and percent naive T cells.

This clonotype was counted many times. Its specificity is not known. Isolating PBMCs gave at least 6 million of these cells per sample. Germline CDR1 is MGHRA and CDR2 is YSYEKL. CDR3 length equals 15 residues. The V gene end was trimmed by 0 bases and the J gene end by 3 bases; junction bases not matched to a gene: 5. A second PCR of about 7 to 12 cycles used a sample-barcoded 5' primer and a J-beta primer mix. Every cDNA molecule bore a tag from a template-switch adaptor containing 12 random nucleotides. A single record per CDR3 protein comes from TCRdb applying MiXCR to the 5' RACE reads. The table has hundreds of thousands of distinct CDR3 sequences, under 65% seen once; the top ten hold 13%.

Sequencing was performed on blood. The TCR originated in a woman older than 75 in good health. The chain couples TRBV4-1 to TRBJ2-7; 7 bases map to TRBD2. The CDR3 DNA reads as TGCGCCAGCAGCCAAGATGGCGGGAGCCTCTACGAGCAGTACTTC. Residues: CASSQDGGSLYEQYF.